This entry features one T cell receptor (beta chain) sequence. The sample comes from a study of brain metastases from non-small cell lung cancer. The CDR3 is made up of 13 amino acids. The ends were cut back, 7 bases at V and 4 bases at J, with 13 bases in the middle. Assay: immunoSEQ multiplex PCR; the TCRdb copy retains only in-frame clones and omits some. This sample carries some 2,200 clones, approximately 84% of them seen once, and the ten largest clones take 7.5% to 9%. Sequencing was carried out using tumor-adjacent normal tissue. The source is a donor aged 40 or over with non-small cell lung cancer. The chain uses TRBV12-3 or TRBV12-4 and TRBJ2-5; a possible D gene is TRBD1 (6 bases). The CDR3 is CASKQGQRETQYF. The CDR3, as DNA: TGTGCCAGCAAACAGGGACAAAGAGAGACCCAGTACTTC.